This T cell receptor beta chain comes out of a study of regulatory T cells in long-lasting Graves disease. Overall study: Duration of antithyroid drug therapy among newly diagnosed Graves' patients was under 3 months.

Combining iRepertoire HTBI primers with Arm-PCR of CDR3 regions, the authors built TCR beta libraries. Each CDR3 protein gets one entry after TCRdb re-called the multiplex PCR reads with MiXCR. The data contain hundreds of thousands of distinct CDR3 sequences, roughly 15% of them singletons. Trimming removed 5 bases from V and 3 bases from J, with 13 bases in between. The CDR3 contains 15 residues. The germline CDR1 and CDR2 sequences are MNHNS and SASEGT. The sample's time point: newly diagnosed GD, antithyroid drugs for less than 3 months. RNA from PBMCs was the source of the TCR library. Notes on the study in general: Analysis covered peripheral blood alone, not thyroid tissue.

This clonotype was counted many times. Its antigen is unidentified. This sample was shared with a second study, whose subject was T cells in Graves' hyperthyroidism and ophthalmopathy. Per that study: Those patients with uncontrolled infection, other autoimmune disease, pregnancy or lactation were excluded.

This sequence joins TRBV6-1 and TRBJ1-4, with no clear D. This specimen consisted of peripheral blood mononuclear cells (PBMCs), obtained at new diagnosis, from a patient treated with antithyroid drugs. The TCR sequence derives from a woman in her 30s with Graves disease. The CDR3 bases are TGTGCCAGCAGTCGCGACCCGGGCCCTAATGAAAAACTGTTTTTT. It encodes CASSRDPGPNEKLFF.